This entry lists 27 T cell receptor beta chains sequenced from one sample in a study of monozygotic twins with inflammatory bowel disease. Reanalyzing the 5' RACE reads, TCRdb keeps one entry per CDR3 protein, without DNA. This sample's table reports around 370,000 distinct CDR3 sequences. The specimen sequenced was blood. These receptors came from a human donor with ulcerative colitis or Crohn's disease, or a healthy co-twin of an affected twin (not recorded which).

The chain employs TRBV5-1 and TRBJ2-1; TCRdb proposes TRBD1, but this gene call is untestable without DNA. In germline, CDR1 is SGHRS, CDR2 YFSETQ. This CDR3 has 14 amino acids. The CDR3 is CASSRGGPGNEQFF.

This CDR3 is CASSQPGDSQETQYF. The V gene is TRBV7-9, the J gene TRBJ2-5; TCRdb's assignment of TRBD1 cannot be checked, as there is no DNA. The CDR3 sequence is 15 residues long. CDR1 is SEHNR and CDR2 is FQNEAQ in the germline V gene (reference sequence).

The rearrangement joins TRBV7-9 to TRBJ2-1; TCRdb's D call, TRBD1, is unchecked because there is no DNA. In germline, CDR1 is SEHNR, CDR2 FQNEAQ (reference sequence). The CDR3 is 15 amino acids. CDR3 residues: CASRPTGVLYNEQFF. Filled out from reference TRBV7-9 and TRBJ2-1, the complete variable domain reads DTGVSQNPRHKITKRGQNVTFRCDPISEHNRLYWYRQTLGQGPEFLTYFQNEAQLEKSRLLSDRFSAERPKGSFSTLEIQRTEQGDSAMYLCASRPTGVLYNEQFFGPGTRLTVL.

J is TRBJ2-3 and V is TRBV11-2. Germline V gives CDR1 SGHAT, CDR2 FQNNGV. The CDR3 sequence is 15 residues long. CDR3 protein: CASSWGAAATDTQYF.

The chain joins TRBV6-6 to TRBJ2-5. CDR1 and CDR2 (germline): MNHNY, SVGAGI (reference sequence). CDR3 length: 12 residues. CDR3 sequence reads: CASSLEEETQYF.

V gene TRBV5-1 combines with J gene TRBJ2-7; TCRdb selects TRBD2, and the lack of DNA leaves this call unchecked. CDR1 and CDR2 (germline): SGHRS, YFSETQ. This CDR3 is 16 amino acids long. CDR3: CASSGKVSGGSYEQYF.

The chain recombines TRBV5-6 with TRBJ1-5. Germline CDR1 reads SGHDT; CDR2 reads YYEEEE. The CDR3 is made up of 16 amino acids. CDR3 residues: CASSLRGGGSNQPQHF.

The J gene is TRBJ2-3, the V gene TRBV12-3 or TRBV12-4; TCRdb picks TRBD2, but there is no DNA to check that call. CDR3 length equals 17 residues. CDR3 in amino acids: CASSPTPTSRATDTQYF.

The chain employs TRBV11-2 and TRBJ2-1; TCRdb outputs TRBD2, but without DNA this stays unchecked. The CDR3 runs 13 residues. Germline lookup yields CDR1 SGHAT and CDR2 FQNNGV. This chain's CDR3 is CASRASGGNEQFF.

The rearrangement uses TRBV6-6 and TRBJ2-1; absent DNA, TCRdb's TRBD1 call cannot be checked. This CDR3 is built from 14 residues. Germline V gene sequence: CDR1 MNHNY, CDR2 SVGAGI (reference sequence). CDR3: CASSQPQGHNEQFF.

This sequence joins TRBV11-3 and TRBJ2-5; TCRdb reports TRBD1, a call that lacks DNA to check it against. The V gene's germline CDR1 is SGHNT and CDR2 YENEEA. The length of the CDR3 is 15 residues. The CDR3 spells CASSLGGTEQETQYF.

This chain joins TRBV7-9 and TRBJ1-1; the D call from TCRdb, TRBD1, cannot be confirmed without DNA. Germline V gene data show CDR1 as SEHNR and CDR2 as FQNEAQ (reference sequence). This CDR3 comprises 16 residues. CDR3 amino acids: CASSPPGTVLNTEAFF.

The chain combines TRBV5-1 with TRBJ2-3; TCRdb selects TRBD2, and the lack of DNA leaves this call unchecked. The CDR3 is 15 amino acids. From germline, CDR1 is SGHRS and CDR2 YFSETQ. CDR3 region: CASSLTGEVADTQYF.

The CDR3 sequence: CASRRTGRDSYNEQFF. The rearrangement uses TRBV5-1 and TRBJ2-1; TCRdb's D call of TRBD1 is untestable without DNA. Germline CDR1 is SGHRS and CDR2 is YFSETQ. This CDR3 comprises 16 residues.

This rearrangement joins TRBV9 to TRBJ2-1. This CDR3 region has 13 residues. Germline V lookup: CDR1 SGDLS, CDR2 YYNGEE. This CDR3 reads CASSVGPLTEQFF.

The V and J genes are TRBV14 and TRBJ2-2; TCRdb lists TRBD1, though no DNA is available to test this call. The germline CDR1 and CDR2 sequences are SGHDN and FVKESK. The CDR3 loop spans 20 amino acids. CDR3: CASSQEKHNGGALFSGELFF.

The chain combines TRBV5-1 with TRBJ2-7; the D gene TCRdb calls, TRBD2, cannot be checked with no DNA. Germline loops: CDR1 SGHRS, CDR2 YFSETQ. There are 15 residues in the CDR3. The CDR3 loop reads CASSPGGTETGEQYF.

The chain uses TRBV6-5 and TRBJ1-3. Germline V gene data show CDR1 as MNHEY and CDR2 as SVGAGI. The CDR3 length is 16 residues. The CDR3 is CASSYSGSTSGNTIYF.

The chain couples TRBV18 to TRBJ2-1; as DNA is missing, the TRBD2 call by TCRdb cannot be tested. Germline V gives CDR1 KGHSH, CDR2 LQKENI. This CDR3 has 17 amino acids. The chain's CDR3 is CASSPPGLAGLYNEQFF.

This sequence joins TRBV7-2 and TRBJ2-3; with no DNA, the TCRdb D assignment of TRBD1 cannot be verified. Germline assignment: CDR1 SGHTA and CDR2 FQGNSA. This CDR3 is built from 15 residues. CDR3 sequence reads: CASSLQGSSTDTQYF.

The genes are TRBV29-1 and TRBJ1-4; TCRdb indicates TRBD1, and absent DNA this call remains unverified. Germline V gives CDR1 SQVTM, CDR2 ANQGSEA. This CDR3 has 13 amino acids. This CDR3 reads CSVTGKKNEKLFF. The full variable domain, with the rest looked up from reference TRBV29-1 and TRBJ1-4, is SAVISQKPSRDICQRGTSLTIQCQVDSQVTMMFWYRQQPGQSLTLIATANQGSEATYESGFVIDKFPISRPNLTFSTLTVSNMSPEDSSIYLCSVTGKKNEKLFFGSGTQLSVL.

The chain recombines TRBV5-1 with TRBJ2-5; the TCRdb call, TRBD2, lacks DNA for checking. Germline lookup yields CDR1 SGHRS and CDR2 YFSETQ. This CDR3 region has 15 residues. CDR3 sequence: CASSLGLAYGETQYF.

The chain combines TRBV6-1 with TRBJ2-3; TCRdb reports TRBD1, a call that lacks DNA to check it against. The germline V gene has CDR1 MNHNS and CDR2 SASEGT. The CDR3 is 14 amino acids. The CDR3: CASGPAGGPDTQYF.

The gene calls are TRBV12-3 or TRBV12-4 and TRBJ1-1; TCRdb designates TRBD1, a call that cannot be tested without DNA. The CDR3 is 13 residues long. CDR3 sequence reads: CASSFSQGAEAFF.

The gene calls are TRBV12-3 or TRBV12-4 and TRBJ2-1. CDR3 length equals 16 residues. CDR3 amino acids: CASSSVGNLYYNEQFF.

The chain carries TRBV27 and TRBJ2-7; TCRdb designates TRBD1, a call that cannot be tested without DNA. The CDR3 extends over 16 amino acids. Germline values: CDR1 MNHEY, CDR2 SMNVEV (reference sequence). This CDR3 reads CASSLSPGTASYEQYF.

This chain joins TRBV6-2 or TRBV6-3 and TRBJ2-7; TCRdb designates TRBD2, a call that cannot be tested without DNA. The CDR3 loop spans 15 amino acids. CDR1 MNHEY and CDR2 SVGEGT come from the germline V gene. The CDR3: CASTPRVGSSYEQYF.